Included here is one TCR beta chain sequence, with context. It lacks a known antigen. The sample holds no much larger clone one base away, and base qualities are not on file. The cohort consisted of approximately 670 healthy bone marrow donors. At the time of sampling, all cohort members were nominally healthy, though unrecorded immune exposures were likely present. The donor tested CMV seropositive, placing the donor among the 289 seropositive members of the cohort. A peripheral blood sample was collected from each donor, and TCR beta sequencing was performed on peripheral blood mononuclear cells. The Qiagen DNeasy Blood Extraction Kit was used to extract genomic DNA from the blood cell samples. The record originates from a study of cytomegalovirus exposure and HLA in healthy donors (dated by TCRdb to between 2016 and 2019). Regarding the complete study: In an earlier analysis of 587 of the donors, about 270 Gb of sequence data and 90 million to 120 million unique TCR beta sequences from 180 million or so T cells were reported. Roughly 290 gigabases of sequencing data and 70 million to 100 million unique TCR sequences made up an early release that covered around 640 HLA-typed donors. Among the roughly 370 genotyped donors, 81% belonged to the genetic ancestry cluster associated with self-reported Caucasian donors. The study aimed to test whether cataloging public T cell receptors could reveal signatures of past pathogen exposure. The study used immunosequencing to profile the T cell repertoires of approximately 650 subjects and linked those repertoires to cytomegalovirus serostatus. In addition to the first cohort of 666 subjects, a separate validation cohort of approximately 110 different subjects was used. The study combined high-throughput TCR immunosequencing, statistical association of individual TCRs with disease status, and machine learning to predict cytomegalovirus infection status. In a later analysis, previously published TCR beta repertoires from several hundred donors were re-analyzed and high-resolution HLA genotyping was added so that TCR occurrence patterns could be studied. The later analysis used no new phenotypic data to find candidate immune exposures, relying instead on TCR beta sequences and their occurrence across donors. To decide whether each TCR beta V gene segment behaved as functional or pseudogenic, an earlier analysis of some 600 of the donors relied on high-throughput TCR beta sequencing. Donor age, sex, ethnicity and CMV serostatus were compiled alongside the repertoire data. A later genetic analysis used genome-wide SNP genotypes for about three fifths of the 666 donors, treating that subset as a discovery cohort. Every repertoire in the discovery cohort had been generated on one and the same sequencing platform. Both class I and class II loci were covered by HLA typing, at four-digit resolution. The number of donors typed differed by locus, with 629-630 for A, B, C, DRB1 and DQB1, more than 500 for DQA1, nearly 610 for DPA1, and under 490 for DPB1. Four or five DR-DQ haplotypes were handled as single units for association and clustering because linkage in the cohort was strong. Across some 400 genotyped donors of the cohort, an average of 235,054 unique TCR beta nucleotide sequences per donor were sequenced, and 15% to 20% of those sequences were non-productive. The study at large found these results: In a later genetic analysis, a missense DCLRE1C variant was associated with V-gene and J-gene trimming of TCR beta chains, and the association was replicated in an independent cohort. A later analysis found that HLA-associated TCR beta chains were more clonally expanded and had lower generation probabilities than equally common non-associated chains. A further reported finding was that TCR beta sequences accurately predicted the HLA-A and HLA-B alleles for most subjects in the first cohort. Roughly uniform sequencing depth across donors was assumed in presence/absence analyses, although this assumption may not hold. Only TCR beta chains were sequenced in this cohort, and the absence of alpha or paired-chain data limited detectable features. In the study, 150 to 200 TCR beta chains were listed as associated with cytomegalovirus. A later analysis associated 15,000 to 20,000 TCR beta sequences with specific HLA alleles at a false discovery rate of 0.05. While some public TCRs were present in many individuals, most TCR sequences turned up only very rarely across donors. In a later analysis, the rate of TCR association differed among HLA loci, with DRB1 alleles having the most associated TCRs and HLA-C alleles having the fewest. When HLA alleles, especially DR and DQ, strongly co-occurred, attributing TCR associations to individual alleles was difficult. In an earlier analysis of approximately 590 of the donors, most TCR beta V segments appeared in productive rearrangements about 87% or about 30% of the time, broadly matching IMGT annotations. Because counts were too low, about 18 rarely observed V segments, including chromosome 9 orphons, were excluded from the earlier analysis of 587 of the donors. According to a later analysis, most CMV-associated TCR beta chains appeared to be HLA-restricted, and the HLA associations seemed to be driven largely by CMV exposure. The classifier was reported to diagnose cytomegalovirus status with high specificity and sensitivity in both the original cohort and the validation cohort. Linkage disequilibrium might explain the correlated functional status among segregating V segments, but an unknown experimental factor could not be ruled out. The authors suggested that the approach could potentially be generalized to other disease states and immunological phenotypes. Because some donors lacked HLA typing at each locus, the association tests relied only on the typed subset. Three of the identified cytomegalovirus-associated TCR beta chains were confirmed in vitro to be specific for cytomegalovirus antigens. In a later genetic analysis, fewer N-insertions in productive TCRs were reported among donors in an Asian-associated ancestry cluster than the roughly 710-donor mean. CMV serostatus was the only immune exposure information available for the cohort. A cluster of highly shared sequence variants was judged likely to be a technical artifact of the sequencing pipeline. Several of the top co-occurrence clusters appeared to be linked to parvovirus B19, influenza, CMV and Epstein-Barr virus, according to a later analysis.

The library was produced with the immunoSEQ multiplex PCR assay. The multiplex PCR relied on a mix of 60 forward primers for TCR Vbeta segments and 13 reverse primers for TCR Jbeta segments. The CDR3 region of rearranged TCR beta genes was amplified from genomic DNA by a multiplex PCR assay. The Illumina HiSeq System was used to sequence the amplified TCR beta libraries as 87-base-pair reads. The original pipeline was this. Across the 670 or so repertoires, a later analysis counted 80 million or so unique TCR beta chains, roughly 11 million of which were shared by at least two donors. Raw reads were error-corrected and collapsed into unique sequences by a nearest-neighbor algorithm in which closely related sequences were merged to remove PCR and sequencing errors. V, D and J gene segments were assigned by aligning CDR3 sequences to IMGT reference sequences. Each retained sequence needed at least a six-nucleotide match to both a V gene segment and a J gene segment. Rearrangements were classified as productive when the CDR3 lacked stop codons and remained in frame with V and J, and all other rearrangements were classified as non-productive. Following IMGT convention, CDR3 was defined as the stretch from the second conserved V-encoded cysteine to the conserved J-encoded phenylalanine. In an earlier analysis of more than 550 of the donors, sequences lacking an unambiguous match to a single V gene segment were excluded. In an earlier analysis of 587 of the donors, V segments were called functional above 56.7% productive rearrangements and were called segregating when the between-donor standard deviation exceeded 5%. A statistical classification framework was built for diagnosing cytomegalovirus status from the catalog of TCR beta chain sequences. In a later analysis, V and J genes were assigned by comparing TCR nucleotide sequences against IMGT/GENE-DB human TR gene sequences. In a later analysis, CDR3 sequences and most-parsimonious VDJ recombination scenarios were assigned using the TCRdist pipeline. A later analysis defined each TCR beta chain by its CDR3 amino acid sequence plus V-gene family, and excluded reads lacking a unique V-gene family. A later analysis removed roughly 590 highly shared, low-generation-probability nucleotide sequences to deal with suspected cross-contamination and a sequencing artifact. For each public chain, a later analysis derived a clonal expansion index from normalized ranks of inferred template counts within each repertoire. In a later analysis, generation probabilities were computed using a VDJ recombination model fitted to out-of-frame rearrangements, and the results were checked against IGoR. In a later analysis, TCR-TCR, TCR-HLA and TCR-CMV co-occurrence was scored with hypergeometric tests, and a repertoire-size bias correction was applied to TCR pairs. False discovery rates were estimated in a later analysis by permuting HLA or CMV assignments 20 times. A later analysis grouped co-occurring TCRs with DBSCAN, adding TCRdist sequence similarity when clustering within HLA-allele-positive subsets. Co-occurrence clustering excluded repertoires with fewer than 30,000 or more than 120,000 public chains, plus five with anomalous nucleotide sharing. The table was pulled from immuneACCESS by TCRdb, which kept in-frame rearrangements only. Such tables lose some clones; where checked, under half of the loss comes from unresolved V genes, and the rest has no known cause. V, J and clone size derive from that table, while D and trimming were established from the DNA sequence. Recorded for this sample are more than 65,000 clones; under 85% of them occurred a single time. Around 10% of the sample goes to the ten largest clones.

Source material: PBMCs. The source is a woman aged 55 to 70 in good health and CMV-seropositive.

CDR3 loop: CASARDNNQPQHF. At the DNA level, the sequence is TGTGCCAGCGCCCGGGATAACAATCAGCCCCAGCATTTT. This chain is built from TRBV10-3 and TRBJ1-5, with the identity of the D gene unclear. Trimming takes 10 bases from V and 3 bases from J, and the germline ends sit 13 bases apart. As encoded in the germline V gene, CDR1 is ENHRY while CDR2 is SYGVKD. From the cysteine through the phenylalanine, the CDR3 covers 13 amino acids. The kept DNA is CDR3 alone, 39 bases in frame from the first base.